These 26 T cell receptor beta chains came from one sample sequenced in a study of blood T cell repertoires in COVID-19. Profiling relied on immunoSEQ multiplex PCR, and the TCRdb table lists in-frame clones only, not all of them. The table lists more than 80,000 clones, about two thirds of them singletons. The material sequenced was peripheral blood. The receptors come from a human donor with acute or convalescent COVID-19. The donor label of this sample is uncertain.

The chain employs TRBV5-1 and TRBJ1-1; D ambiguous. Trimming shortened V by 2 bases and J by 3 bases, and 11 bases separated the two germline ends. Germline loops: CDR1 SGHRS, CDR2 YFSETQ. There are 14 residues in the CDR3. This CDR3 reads CASSFTSRDTEAFF. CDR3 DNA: TGCGCCAGCAGCTTCACCTCCCGGGACACTGAAGCTTTCTTT. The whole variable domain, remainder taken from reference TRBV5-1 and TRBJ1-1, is KAGVTQTPRYLIKTRGQQVTLSCSPISGHRSVSWYQQTPGQGLQFLFEYFSETQRNKGNFPGRFSGRQFSNSRSEMNVSTLELGDSALYLCASSFTSRDTEAFFGQGTRLTVV.

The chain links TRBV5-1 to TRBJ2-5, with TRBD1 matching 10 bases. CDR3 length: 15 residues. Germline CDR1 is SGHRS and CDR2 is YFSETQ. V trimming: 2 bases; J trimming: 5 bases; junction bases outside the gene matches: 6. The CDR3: CASSLDRGQGETQYF. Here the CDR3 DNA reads TGCGCCAGCAGCTTAGACAGGGGGCAGGGGGAGACCCAGTACTTC.

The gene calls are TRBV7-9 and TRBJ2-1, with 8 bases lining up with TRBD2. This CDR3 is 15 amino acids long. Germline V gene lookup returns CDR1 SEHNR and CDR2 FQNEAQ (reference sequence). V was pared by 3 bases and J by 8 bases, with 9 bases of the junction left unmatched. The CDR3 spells CASSFVRGGQDEQFF. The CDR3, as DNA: TGTGCCAGCAGCTTTGTCCGGGGGGGCCAGGATGAGCAGTTCTTC.

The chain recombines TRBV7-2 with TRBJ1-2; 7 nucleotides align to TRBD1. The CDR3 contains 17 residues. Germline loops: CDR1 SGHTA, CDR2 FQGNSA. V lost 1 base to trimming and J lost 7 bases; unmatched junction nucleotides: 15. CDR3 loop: CASSLVGVGGALGGYTF. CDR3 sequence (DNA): TGTGCCAGCAGCTTAGTAGGGGTAGGGGGCGCTTTGGGTGGCTACACCTTC. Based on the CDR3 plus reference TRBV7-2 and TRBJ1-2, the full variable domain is GAGVSQSPSNKVTEKGKDVELRCDPISGHTALYWYRQSLGQGLEFLIYFQGNSAPDKSGLPSDRFSAERTGGSVSTLTIQRTQQEDSAVYLCASSLVGVGGALGGYTFGSGTRLTVV.

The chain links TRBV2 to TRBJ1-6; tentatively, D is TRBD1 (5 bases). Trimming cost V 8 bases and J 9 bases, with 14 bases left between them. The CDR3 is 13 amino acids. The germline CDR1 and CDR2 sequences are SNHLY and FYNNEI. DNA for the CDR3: TGTGCCAGCGGTTTACAGGTTCGTTCACCCCTCCACTTT. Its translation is CASGLQVRSPLHF.

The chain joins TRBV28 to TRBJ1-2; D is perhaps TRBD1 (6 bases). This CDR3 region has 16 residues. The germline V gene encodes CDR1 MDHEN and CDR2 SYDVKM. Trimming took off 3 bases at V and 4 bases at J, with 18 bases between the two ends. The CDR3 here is CASSLLTGIGFYGYTF. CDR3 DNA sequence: TGTGCCAGCAGTTTGCTAACAGGGATCGGCTTCTATGGCTACACCTTC.

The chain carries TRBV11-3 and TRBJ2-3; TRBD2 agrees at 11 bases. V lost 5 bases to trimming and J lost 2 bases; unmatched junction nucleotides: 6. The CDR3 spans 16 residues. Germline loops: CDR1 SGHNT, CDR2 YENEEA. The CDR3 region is CASSPGTSGYTDTQYF. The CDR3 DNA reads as TGTGCCAGCAGCCCAGGGACTAGCGGCTACACAGATACGCAGTATTTT.

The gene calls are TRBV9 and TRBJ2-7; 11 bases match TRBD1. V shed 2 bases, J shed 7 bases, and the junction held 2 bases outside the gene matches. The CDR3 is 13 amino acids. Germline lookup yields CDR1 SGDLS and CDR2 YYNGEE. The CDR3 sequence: CASSVGTGGEQYF. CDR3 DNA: TGTGCCAGCAGCGTCGGGACAGGGGGGGAGCAGTACTTC.

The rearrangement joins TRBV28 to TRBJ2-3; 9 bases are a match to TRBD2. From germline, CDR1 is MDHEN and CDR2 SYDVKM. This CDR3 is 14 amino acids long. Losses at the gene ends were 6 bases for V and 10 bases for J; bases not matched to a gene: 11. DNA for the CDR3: TGTGCCAGCAGCGACTGGACTAGCGCAGGCCCGCAGTATTTT. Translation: CASSDWTSAGPQYF.

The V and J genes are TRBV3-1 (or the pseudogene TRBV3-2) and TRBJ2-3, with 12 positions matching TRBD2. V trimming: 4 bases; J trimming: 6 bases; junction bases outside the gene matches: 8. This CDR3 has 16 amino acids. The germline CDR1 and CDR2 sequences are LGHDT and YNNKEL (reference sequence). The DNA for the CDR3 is TGTGCCAGCAGCCGCCAACTAGCGGGGGGCGGGGATACGCAGTATTTT. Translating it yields CASSRQLAGGGDTQYF.

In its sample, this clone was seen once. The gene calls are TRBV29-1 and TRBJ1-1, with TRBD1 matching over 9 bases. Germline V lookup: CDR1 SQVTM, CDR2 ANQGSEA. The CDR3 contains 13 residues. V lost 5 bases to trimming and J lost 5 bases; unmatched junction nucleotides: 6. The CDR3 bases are TGCAGCGTTTACAGGGGGCGAGTAACTGAAGCTTTCTTT. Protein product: CSVYRGRVTEAFF.

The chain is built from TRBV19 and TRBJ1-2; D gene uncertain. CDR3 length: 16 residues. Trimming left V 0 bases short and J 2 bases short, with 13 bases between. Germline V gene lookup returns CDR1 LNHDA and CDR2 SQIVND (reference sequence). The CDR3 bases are TGTGCCAGTAGTATAGATCATACGGTTAACAACTATGGCTACACCTTC. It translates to CASSIDHTVNNYGYTF.

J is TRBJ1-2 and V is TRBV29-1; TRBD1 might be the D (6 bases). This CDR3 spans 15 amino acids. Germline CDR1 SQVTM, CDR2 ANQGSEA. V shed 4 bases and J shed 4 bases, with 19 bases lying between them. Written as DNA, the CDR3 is TGCAGCGTTGGGGGAATCTCGACAGGCCGCTATGGCTACACCTTC. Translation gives CSVGGISTGRYGYTF.

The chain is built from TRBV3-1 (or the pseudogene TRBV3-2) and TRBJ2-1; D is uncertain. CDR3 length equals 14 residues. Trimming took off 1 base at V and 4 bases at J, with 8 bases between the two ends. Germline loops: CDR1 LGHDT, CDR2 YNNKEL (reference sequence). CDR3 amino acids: CASSQGQVYNEQFF. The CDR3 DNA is TGTGCCAGCAGCCAAGGCCAGGTTTACAATGAGCAGTTCTTC.

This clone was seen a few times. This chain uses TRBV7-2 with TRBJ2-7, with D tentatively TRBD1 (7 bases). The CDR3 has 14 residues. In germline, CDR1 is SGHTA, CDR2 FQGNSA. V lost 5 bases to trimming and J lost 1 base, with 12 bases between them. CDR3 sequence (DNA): TGTGCCAGCAGCCCAGGGGGGACTTCCTACGAGCAGTACTTC. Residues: CASSPGGTSYEQYF. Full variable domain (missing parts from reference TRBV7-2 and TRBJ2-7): GAGVSQSPSNKVTEKGKDVELRCDPISGHTALYWYRQSLGQGLEFLIYFQGNSAPDKSGLPSDRFSAERTGGSVSTLTIQRTQQEDSAVYLCASSPGGTSYEQYFGPGTRLTVT.

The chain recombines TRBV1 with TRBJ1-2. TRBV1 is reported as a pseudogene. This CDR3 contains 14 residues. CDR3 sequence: CTSSQGRVVDGYTF. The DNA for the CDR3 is TGCACCAGCAGCCAAGGGAGGGTCGTGGATGGCTACACCTTC.

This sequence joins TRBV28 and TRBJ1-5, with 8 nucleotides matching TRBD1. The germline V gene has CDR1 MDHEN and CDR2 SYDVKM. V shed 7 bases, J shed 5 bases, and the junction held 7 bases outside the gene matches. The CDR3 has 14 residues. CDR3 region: CASTPVRGHQPQHF. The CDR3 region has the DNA TGTGCCAGCACCCCCGTCAGGGGGCATCAGCCCCAGCATTTT. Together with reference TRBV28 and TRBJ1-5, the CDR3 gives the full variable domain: DVKVTQSSRYLVKRTGEKVFLECVQDMDHENMFWYRQDPGLGLRLIYFSYDVKMKEKGDIPEGYSVSREKKERFSLILESASTNQTSMYLCASTPVRGHQPQHFGDGTRLSIL.

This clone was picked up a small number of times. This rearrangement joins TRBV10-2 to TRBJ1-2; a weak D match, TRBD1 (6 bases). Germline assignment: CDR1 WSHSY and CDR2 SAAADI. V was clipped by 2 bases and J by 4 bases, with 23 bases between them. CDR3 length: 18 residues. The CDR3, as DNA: TGCGCCAGCAGTGAGCGCGGCCCGTACGACAGGTTAGGCTATGGCTACACCTTC. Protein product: CASSERGPYDRLGYGYTF.

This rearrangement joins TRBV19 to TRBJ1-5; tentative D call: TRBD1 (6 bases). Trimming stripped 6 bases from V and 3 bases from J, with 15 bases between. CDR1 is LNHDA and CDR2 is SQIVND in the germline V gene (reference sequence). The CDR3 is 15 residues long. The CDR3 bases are TGTGCCAGTAGGAAATCCGGGACACTCAATCAGCCCCAGCATTTT. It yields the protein CASRKSGTLNQPQHF.

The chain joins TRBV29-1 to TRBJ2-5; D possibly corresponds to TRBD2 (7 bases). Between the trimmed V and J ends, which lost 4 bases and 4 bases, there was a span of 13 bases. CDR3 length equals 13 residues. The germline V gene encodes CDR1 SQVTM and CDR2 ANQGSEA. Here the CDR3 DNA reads TGCAGCGTTGCCTACGGGGGGCTAGAGACCCAGTACTTC. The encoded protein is CSVAYGGLETQYF.

CDR3: CAWSVRNSSPYNSPLHF. In nucleotides, the CDR3 is TGTGCCTGGAGTGTACGGAACAGCTCCCCCTATAATTCACCCCTCCACTTT. This sequence joins TRBV30 and TRBJ1-6, with D uncertain. Germline V lookup: CDR1 GTSNPN, CDR2 SVGIG (reference sequence). Between the trimmed V and J ends, which lost 0 bases and 2 bases, there was a span of 14 bases. The CDR3 is 17 amino acids.

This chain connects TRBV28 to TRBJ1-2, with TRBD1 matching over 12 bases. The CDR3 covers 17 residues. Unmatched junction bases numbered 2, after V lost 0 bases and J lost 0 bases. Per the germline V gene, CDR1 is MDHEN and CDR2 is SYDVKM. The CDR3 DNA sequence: TGTGCCAGCAGTTTATGGGGACAGGGGGCCTCTAACTATGGCTACACCTTC. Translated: CASSLWGQGASNYGYTF.

DNA for the CDR3: TGTGCCAGTAGTATAGCACCAAGGGGAGGGGACTTAGCCAAAAACATTCAGTACTTC. Translation gives CASSIAPRGGDLAKNIQYF. This chain joins TRBV19 and TRBJ2-4, with 7 bases fitting TRBD2. V lost 1 base to trimming and J lost 0 bases; unmatched junction nucleotides: 12. The CDR3 is 19 residues long. Germline-derived CDR1 and CDR2 are LNHDA and SQIVND (reference sequence).

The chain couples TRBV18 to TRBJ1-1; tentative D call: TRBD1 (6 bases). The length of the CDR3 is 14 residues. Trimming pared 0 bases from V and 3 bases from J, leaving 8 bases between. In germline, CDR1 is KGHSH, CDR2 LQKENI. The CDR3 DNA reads TGTGCCAGCTCACCACCGAACAGGGACACTGAAGCTTTCTTT. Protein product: CASSPPNRDTEAFF.

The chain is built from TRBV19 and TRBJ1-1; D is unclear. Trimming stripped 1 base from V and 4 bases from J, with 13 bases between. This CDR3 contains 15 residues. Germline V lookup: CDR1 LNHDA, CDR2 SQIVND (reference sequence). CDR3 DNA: TGTGCCAGTAGTATAGGACTACTGTGGCCCACTGAAGCTTTCTTT. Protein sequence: CASSIGLLWPTEAFF. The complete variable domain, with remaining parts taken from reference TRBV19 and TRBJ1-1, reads DGGITQSPKYLFRKEGQNVTLSCEQNLNHDAMYWYRQDPGQGLRLIYYSQIVNDFQKGDIAEGYSVSREKKESFPLTVTSAQKNPTAFYLCASSIGLLWPTEAFFGQGTRLTVV.

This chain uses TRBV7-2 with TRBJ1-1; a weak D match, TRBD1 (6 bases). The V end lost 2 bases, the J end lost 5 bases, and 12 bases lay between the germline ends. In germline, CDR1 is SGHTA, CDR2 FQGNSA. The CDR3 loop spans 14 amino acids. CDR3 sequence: CASSLSRGWTEAFF. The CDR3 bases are TGTGCCAGCAGCTTAAGTAGGGGGTGGACTGAAGCTTTCTTT.